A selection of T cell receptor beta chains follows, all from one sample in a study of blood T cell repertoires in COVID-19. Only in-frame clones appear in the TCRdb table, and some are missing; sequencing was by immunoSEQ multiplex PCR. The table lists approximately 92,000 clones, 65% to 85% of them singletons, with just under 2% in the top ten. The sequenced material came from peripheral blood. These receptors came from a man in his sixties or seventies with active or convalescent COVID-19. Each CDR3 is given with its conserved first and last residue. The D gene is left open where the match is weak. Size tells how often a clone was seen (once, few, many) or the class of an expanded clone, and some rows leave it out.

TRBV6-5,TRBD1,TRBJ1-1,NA,TGTGCCAGCAGGGTTGGACAGGGGGCGGGAGCTTTCTTT,CASRVGQGAGAFF
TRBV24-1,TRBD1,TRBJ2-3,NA,TGTGCCACCAGTGACCCCGGACAGGGGGCAAGTCCAGATACGCAGTATTTT,CATSDPGQGASPDTQYF
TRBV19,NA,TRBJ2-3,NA,TGTGCCAGTAGTCGACGGACAGCCTCCTCTAGCACAGATACGCAGTATTTT,CASSRRTASSSTDTQYF
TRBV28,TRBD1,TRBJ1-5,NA,TGTGCCAGCAGTTTAGCTGGGACCCCCGGGGGTGTGGGACAGGGGATGTATCAGCCCCAGCATTTT,CASSLAGTPGGVGQGMYQPQHF
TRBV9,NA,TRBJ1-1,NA,TGTGCCAGCAGCGTATCCGGAGGAACTGAAGCTTTCTTT,CASSVSGGTEAFF
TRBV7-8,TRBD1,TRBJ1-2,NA,TGTGCCAGCAGCTTAGCGGCAGGGGGCGCGGACGTCTATGGCTACACCTTC,CASSLAAGGADVYGYTF
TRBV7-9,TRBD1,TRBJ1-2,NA,TGTGCCAGCAGCTTATTTGGGACAGGGGGCCAGTACTATGGCTACACCTTC,CASSLFGTGGQYYGYTF
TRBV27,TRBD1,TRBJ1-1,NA,TGTGCCAGCAGTTCACAGGGGGCCGACTTCATGAACACTGAAGCTTTCTTT,CASSSQGADFMNTEAFF
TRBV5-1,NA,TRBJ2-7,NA,TGCGCCAGCAGCGCCTCGACGGAGCCCTTACAGTACTTC,CASSASTEPLQYF
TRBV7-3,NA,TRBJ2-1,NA,TGTGCCAGCAGCTTAAATAGGCTAGTCTACAATGAGCAGTTCTTC,CASSLNRLVYNEQFF
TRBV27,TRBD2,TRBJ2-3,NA,TGTGCCAGCAGGACAGCGGGGGCGGGCACAGATACGCAGTATTTT,CASRTAGAGTDTQYF
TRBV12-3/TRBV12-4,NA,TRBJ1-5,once,TGTGCCAGCAGCTACAGGGTCAATCAGCCCCAGCATTTT,CASSYRVNQPQHF
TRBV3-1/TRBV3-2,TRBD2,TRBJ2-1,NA,TGTGCCAGCAGCCAAGAACTAGCGGGGGACACCTACAATGAGCAGTTCTTC,CASSQELAGDTYNEQFF
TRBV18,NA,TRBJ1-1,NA,TGTGCCACCACCCCCCTTCAGGGTGAAAACACTGAAGCTTTCTTT,CATTPLQGENTEAFF
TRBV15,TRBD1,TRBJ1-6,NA,TGTGCCACCAGTACAGGGGGCAGATCCTATAATTCACCCCTCCACTTT,CATSTGGRSYNSPLHF
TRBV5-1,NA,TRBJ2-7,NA,TGCGCCAGCAGCTTGGATGGGACTGGGGCCGAGCAGTACTTC,CASSLDGTGAEQYF
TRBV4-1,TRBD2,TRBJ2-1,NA,TGCGCCAGCAGCCAACCGGGACTAGCGGGGGACTCCTACAATGAGCAGTTCTTC,CASSQPGLAGDSYNEQFF
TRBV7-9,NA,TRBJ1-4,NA,TGTGCCAGCAGCCCTCAAGGGAGCGCTAATGAAAAACTGTTTTTT,CASSPQGSANEKLFF
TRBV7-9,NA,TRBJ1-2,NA,TGTGCCAGCAGCTTAAGCGAGCGAAACTATGGCTACACCTTC,CASSLSERNYGYTF
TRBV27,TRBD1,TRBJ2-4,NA,TGTGCCAGCAGTTTATCGTACGAGGGGGCTAAAAACATTCAGTACTTC,CASSLSYEGAKNIQYF
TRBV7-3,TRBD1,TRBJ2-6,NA,TGTGCCAGCAGCTTAACCTCTTGGGACAGGGGGCAGTACGGGGCCAACGTCCTGACTTTC,CASSLTSWDRGQYGANVLTF
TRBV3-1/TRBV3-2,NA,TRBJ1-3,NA,TGTGCCAGCAGTTCCAGGGCCCCTGGAAACACCATATATTTT,CASSSRAPGNTIYF
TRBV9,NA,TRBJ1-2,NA,TGTGCCAGCAGCCCAAGCGCGGGGGGCAAGGGTGGCTACACCTTC,CASSPSAGGKGGYTF
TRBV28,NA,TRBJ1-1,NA,TGTGCCAGCAGTCCCGGGAGTCTGAACACTGAAGCTTTCTTT,CASSPGSLNTEAFF